The text below deals with one T cell receptor (beta chain). As handled by the study authors: Estimated nucleated cell counts came from reference gene primer amplification. TCRdb's copy holds only in-frame clones and misses some; the assay was immunoSEQ multiplex PCR. Clone size and V and J calls were adopted from that table, with D and trimming inferred from the DNA. The sample has fewer than 200,000 clones; about four fifths are singletons. Losses at the gene ends were 1 base for V and 3 bases for J; bases not matched to a gene: 6. CDR1 is SEHNR, CDR2 FQNEAQ, per germline (reference sequence). The CDR3 totals 16 residues. This specimen comes from a study of blood T cell repertoires in COVID-19.

The sequenced material came from peripheral blood. The source is a woman older than 75 with COVID-19, enrolled during active disease. The gene calls are TRBV7-9 and TRBJ1-5; 7 bases are shared with TRBD1. The CDR3, as DNA: TGTGCCAGCAGCTTAGGGCGGGACAGTTTCAATCAGCCCCAGCATTTT. Its protein product is CASSLGRDSFNQPQHF.